This entry lists 21 T cell receptor beta chains sequenced from one sample in a study of control samples from healthy donors and cancer patients. The protocol was immunoSEQ multiplex PCR, while the TCRdb copy is restricted to in-frame clones and leaves out a portion. The sample has 260,000 or so clones; over 75% are singletons. The sample was PBMCs. All receptors come from a woman in her fifties or sixties with lung cancer.

This chain joins TRBV11-3 and TRBJ2-7; 8 bases match TRBD2. From germline, CDR1 is SGHNT and CDR2 YENEEA. With 0 bases clipped from V and 5 bases from J, the junction kept 3 bases outside the gene matches. The CDR3 extends over 14 amino acids. The CDR3 coding sequence is TGTGCCAGCAGCTTAGAAGGGACTAGTAACGAGCAGTACTTC. This sequence encodes CASSLEGTSNEQYF. The variable domain in full, with the rest retrieved from reference TRBV11-3 and TRBJ2-7, is EAGVVQSPRYKIIEKKQPVAFWCNPISGHNTLYWYLQNLGQGPELLIRYENEEAVDDSQLPKDRFSAERLKGVDSTLKIQPAELGDSAVYLCASSLEGTSNEQYFGPGTRLTVT.

For the CDR3, the DNA is TGTGCCATCAGGCCGAGCTCTGGAAACACCATATATTTT. The encoded protein is CAIRPSSGNTIYF. The rearrangement uses TRBV10-3 and TRBJ1-3; D is ambiguous. Per the germline V gene, CDR1 is ENHRY and CDR2 is SYGVKD. V was pared by 6 bases and J by 0 bases, with 6 bases between. The CDR3 has 13 residues.

The chain carries TRBV19 and TRBJ1-5; no clear D gene. In germline, CDR1 is LNHDA, CDR2 SQIVND (reference sequence). Deletions cut 4 bases from V and 0 bases from J, with 13 bases between. The CDR3 length is 16 residues. The CDR3 region has the DNA TGTGCCAGTAGTAATACAGTGTTCAATAGCAATCAGCCCCAGCATTTT. Translating gives CASSNTVFNSNQPQHF.

Only a few counts were recorded for this clone. V and J are TRBV9 and TRBJ1-1; D gene uncertain. Germline V gives CDR1 SGDLS, CDR2 YYNGEE. V gave up 0 bases and J gave up 6 bases, with 12 bases separating them. This CDR3 is built from 14 residues. CDR3 protein: CASSVATHLAEAFF. The CDR3 region has the DNA TGTGCCAGCAGCGTAGCTACCCACCTCGCTGAAGCTTTCTTT.

The chain uses TRBV18 and TRBJ1-3; TRBD1 aligns across 7 bases. The CDR3 is made up of 16 amino acids. The V segment lost 5 bases and the J segment 0 bases; nucleotides outside the gene matches: 7. Per germline, CDR1 KGHSH and CDR2 LQKENI. CDR3 DNA: TGTGCCAGCTCAGAGGGACAGCCGAGCTCTGGAAACACCATATATTTT. This sequence encodes CASSEGQPSSGNTIYF.

J is TRBJ2-7 and V is TRBV7-9; the match to TRBD2 covers 12 bases. CDR1 and CDR2 from the germline V gene are SEHNR and FQNEAQ (reference sequence). The J segment lost 6 bases and the V segment lost 5 bases, leaving 8 bases of the junction unmatched. The CDR3 is 15 amino acids. The CDR3 loop is CASSPRLAGESEQYF. CDR3 DNA: TGTGCCAGCAGCCCTAGACTAGCGGGAGAATCCGAGCAGTACTTC. The whole variable domain, remainder taken from reference TRBV7-9 and TRBJ2-7, is DTGVSQNPRHKITKRGQNVTFRCDPISEHNRLYWYRQTLGQGPEFLTYFQNEAQLEKSRLLSDRFSAERPKGSFSTLEIQRTEQGDSAMYLCASSPRLAGESEQYFGPGTRLTVT.

The J gene is TRBJ2-1, the V gene TRBV11-2; unclear D gene. The V and J ends lost 4 bases and 0 bases respectively, with 16 bases between them. This CDR3 has 17 amino acids. Per germline, CDR1 SGHAT and CDR2 FQNNGV. The CDR3 DNA is TGTGCCAGCAGCTATTACTCGATTCGAAGCTCCTACAATGAGCAGTTCTTC. Residues: CASSYYSIRSSYNEQFF.

This chain uses TRBV2 with TRBJ2-2; the D is unclear. This CDR3 region has 13 residues. Looked up from germline, CDR1 is SNHLY and CDR2 is FYNNEI. The V end lost 5 bases, the J end lost 4 bases, and 8 bases lay between the germline ends. Here the CDR3 DNA reads TGTGCCAGCAGTCCTGAGGTCACCGGGGAGCTGTTTTTT. Translated: CASSPEVTGELFF.

The V and J genes are TRBV10-3 and TRBJ2-3; 9 bases agree with TRBD2. CDR3 length: 12 amino acids. From germline, CDR1 is ENHRY and CDR2 SYGVKD. Trimming took 9 bases from V and 5 from J; bases not matched to a gene: 3. In DNA form, the CDR3 reads TGTGCCATGCGGGGGGGCGGAGATACGCAGTATTTT. Residues: CAMRGGGDTQYF.

There are a few counts of this clone. The chain joins TRBV3-1 (or the pseudogene TRBV3-2) to TRBJ1-1; maybe TRBD1 (6 bases). CDR1 and CDR2 from the germline V gene are LGHDT and YNNKEL (reference sequence). The germline V and J ends were trimmed by 6 bases and 4 bases, with 15 bases remaining between them. The CDR3 spans 14 residues. The CDR3 coding sequence is TGTGCCAGCAGTCCCGCCCTACAGGGCACTGAAGCTTTCTTT. The encoded protein is CASSPALQGTEAFF.

This clone has a handful of counts. The V and J genes are TRBV6-5 and TRBJ1-5, with D possibly TRBD1 on 5 matching bases. The length of the CDR3 is 14 residues. Trimming removed 6 bases from V and 10 bases from J, with 19 bases in between. The germline gives CDR1 MNHEY, CDR2 SVGAGI. CDR3 loop: CASRNRDGDNPQHF. CDR3 sequence (DNA): TGTGCCAGCAGGAACCGGGACGGTGACAATCCCCAGCATTTT.

V gene TRBV24-1 combines with J gene TRBJ2-2; the D is unclear. This CDR3 has 13 residues. Germline V CDR1 and CDR2: KGHDR, SFDVKD. The ends were cut back, 11 bases at V and 1 base at J, with 10 bases in the middle. The CDR3 sequence is CASAEQNTGELFF. The CDR3 coding sequence is TGTGCCAGCGCCGAACAGAACACCGGGGAGCTGTTTTTT.

The chain joins TRBV15 to TRBJ1-1; D is unclear. The CDR3 is 15 amino acids. The germline V gene encodes CDR1 LNHNV and CDR2 YYDKDF (reference sequence). V was shortened by 0 bases and J by 6 bases, with 14 bases between the two germline ends. CDR3 sequence reads: CATSRDLGGGAEAFF. CDR3 coding DNA: TGTGCCACCAGCAGAGATCTCGGCGGTGGCGCTGAAGCTTTCTTT.

The V call is TRBV3-1 (or the pseudogene TRBV3-2), the J call TRBJ2-5; D uncertain. Germline V lookup: CDR1 LGHDT, CDR2 YNNKEL (reference sequence). V lost 0 bases and J 5 bases, leaving 4 bases between the germline ends. This CDR3 has 12 amino acids. CDR3 nucleotide sequence: TGTGCCAGCAGCCAAGAGGAGGAGACCCAGTACTTC. It is translated as CASSQEEETQYF.

This clone was counted once. This sequence joins TRBV29-1 and TRBJ2-1, with D possibly being TRBD1 (6 bases). V lost 7 bases, J lost 2 bases, and 21 bases lay in between. Germline V lookup: CDR1 SQVTM, CDR2 ANQGSEA. The length of the CDR3 is 16 residues. This CDR3 is CSAPGPGQGTYNEQFF. The CDR3 region has the DNA TGCAGCGCCCCAGGGCCGGGGCAGGGGACCTACAATGAGCAGTTCTTC.

In DNA, the CDR3 is TGTGCCAGCAGTTTACGACCCCGGGACGCGAGCTCCTACGAGCAGTACTTC. Translation: CASSLRPRDASSYEQYF. This rearrangement joins TRBV28 to TRBJ2-7; D tentatively reads TRBD1 or TRBD2 (5 bases each). CDR1 is MDHEN and CDR2 is SYDVKM in the germline V gene. The CDR3 has 17 amino acids. Trimming shortened V by 2 bases and J by 0 bases, and 17 bases separated the two germline ends.

The gene calls are TRBV5-4 and TRBJ2-5, with 9 nucleotides matching TRBD2. Germline-derived CDR1 and CDR2 are SGHNT and YYREEE (reference sequence). This CDR3 region has 15 residues. V dropped 4 bases and J dropped 3; count of bases not matched to a gene: 7. The CDR3 DNA follows: TGTGCCAGCAGCACCGGGACTAGCCGTAAAGAGACCCAGTACTTC. Translation gives CASSTGTSRKETQYF.

This clone appeared a single time. V and J are TRBV19 and TRBJ1-5; D ambiguous. Germline V CDR1 and CDR2: LNHDA, SQIVND (reference sequence). This CDR3 is 14 amino acids long. V dropped 1 base and J dropped 6 bases, with 10 bases sitting between them. The CDR3 region has the DNA TGTGCCAGTAGTATAGGAGTGCAGAGTCAGCCCCAGCATTTT. The encoded protein is CASSIGVQSQPQHF.

V gene TRBV28 combines with J gene TRBJ1-6, with D maybe TRBD1 (5 bases). The V end was cut by 3 bases, the J end by 7 bases, with 13 bases between. This CDR3 region has 15 residues. Germline loops: CDR1 MDHEN, CDR2 SYDVKM. The CDR3 region is CASSFSGEDNSPLHF. The CDR3 DNA sequence: TGTGCCAGCAGTTTCTCGGGGGAAGACAATTCACCCCTCCACTTT.

This chain links TRBV6-1 with TRBJ2-4; D unclear. This CDR3 comprises 13 residues. The V and J ends lost 2 bases and 8 bases respectively, with 10 bases between them. Per germline, CDR1 MNHNS and CDR2 SASEGT. Written as DNA, the CDR3 is TGTGCCAGCAGTGAACCAGTAAGCGACATTCAGTACTTC. This sequence encodes CASSEPVSDIQYF.

The chain combines TRBV5-1 with TRBJ2-3; D gene ambiguous. Trimming removed 3 bases from V and 4 bases from J, with 9 bases in between. The CDR3 contains 13 residues. Germline lookup yields CDR1 SGHRS and CDR2 YFSETQ. CDR3 amino acids: CASSSQRPDTQYF. The CDR3 region has the DNA TGCGCCAGCAGCTCCCAAAGGCCAGATACGCAGTATTTT.